The 5 T cell receptor beta chains listed next were all sequenced from one sample in a study of blood T cell repertoires in COVID-19. The assay was immunoSEQ multiplex PCR, and TCRdb's table has in-frame clones only and misses some. In the table there are fewer than 120,000 clones, 76% of which are singletons. Sequencing was done on a sample of peripheral blood. The receptors here all came from an elderly woman with acute or convalescent COVID-19.

The V gene is TRBV5-1, the J gene TRBJ2-1; tentative D call: TRBD1 (5 bases). CDR3 size: 14 residues. Trimming pared 5 bases from V and 1 base from J, leaving 10 bases between. Germline assignment: CDR1 SGHRS and CDR2 YFSETQ. Here the CDR3 DNA reads TGCGCCAGCAGTTCCAGGGAATCCTACAATGAGCAGTTCTTC. Its protein product is CASSSRESYNEQFF.

This clone was detected a few times. The J gene is TRBJ1-6, the V gene TRBV6-5; a possible D gene is TRBD1 (6 bases). CDR3 length: 15 residues. Trimming left V 4 bases short and J 10 bases short, with 17 bases between. Germline V lookup: CDR1 MNHEY, CDR2 SVGAGI. The CDR3 loop reads CASSSRTGYVSPLHF. The CDR3 DNA sequence: TGTGCCAGCAGTTCACGCACAGGGTACGTGTCACCCCTCCACTTT.

V is TRBV7-3 and J is TRBJ2-1, with TRBD2 identical over 11 bases. The CDR3 loop spans 15 amino acids. V shed 6 bases, J shed 4 bases, and the junction held 5 bases outside the gene matches. The germline gives CDR1 SGHTA, CDR2 FQGTGA. The CDR3 DNA sequence: TGTGCCAGCAGGATAGCGGGGGGGCTTTACAATGAGCAGTTCTTC. Translating gives CASRIAGGLYNEQFF.

The chain's CDR3 is CASSPPGDIRTQYF. CDR3 in DNA: TGTGCCAGCAGTCCCCCCGGGGACATAAGGACCCAGTACTTC. The chain couples TRBV28 to TRBJ2-5; D might be TRBD1 (6 bases). V was shortened by 5 bases and J by 7 bases, with 17 bases between the two germline ends. Germline V gene lookup returns CDR1 MDHEN and CDR2 SYDVKM. This CDR3 has 14 residues.

The genes are TRBV10-3 and TRBJ1-1; D perhaps matches TRBD1 (5 bases). The V end was cut by 3 bases, the J end by 1 base, with 12 bases between. In germline, CDR1 is ENHRY, CDR2 SYGVKD. There are 15 residues in the CDR3. As DNA, the CDR3 is TGTGCCATCAGTGAAAGGGGTACAGGGAACACTGAAGCTTTCTTT. Encoded protein: CAISERGTGNTEAFF.